This T cell receptor beta chain was observed in a study of blood T cell repertoires in COVID-19. Looking at the study overall: The United States, Italy and Spain provided the acute and convalescent COVID-19 samples.

Original analysis: It was from reference gene primer amplification that nucleated cell counts were estimated. Data came from immunoSEQ multiplex PCR; TCRdb stores just in-frame clones and leaves some out. The V and J calls and clone size come from that table; D and trimming were worked out from the DNA. The table has approximately 250,000 clones, approximately 90% seen once. Participant-given clinical history determined each cohort assignment. The CDR3 contains 15 residues. V was clipped by 2 bases and J by 2 bases; unmatched bases: 3. The receptor was derived from a woman aged 25 to 39 with acute COVID-19. V usage is TRBV23-1 and J usage is TRBJ2-3, with 8 bases identical to TRBD2. TRBV23-1 is given ORF status, its function remaining uncertain. Sequencing was performed on PBMCs or T cells enriched from blood (not recorded which). The CDR3, as DNA: TGCGCCAGCAGTCAAACTAGCGGAAACACAGATACGCAGTATTTT. Protein sequence: CASSQTSGNTDTQYF.